These 25 T cell receptor delta chains came from one sample sequenced in a study of Vδ1+ human thymocytes. Antigen specificity for these receptors is unknown. Study-level findings and limits: In the thymus, TRG and TRD repertoires looked highly polyclonal with Gaussian CDR3 lengths.

RNA was extracted from the cells and then reverse transcribed. The CDR3 regions were amplified by multiplex PCR from V-gene primers to a constant-region primer. TCRdb made new clone calls on the multiplex PCR reads using CATT. The sample lists 25,000 to 30,000 delta-chain clones, about 7.4% seen once, with around 0.99% in the top ten. Sequenced input: Vdelta1+ gamma-delta thymocytes from the thymus. Noted subset: FACS-sorted CD3+ TCRalphabeta- TCRVdelta1+ TCRVdelta2- thymocytes. The receptors were gathered from a girl under three years old who had congenital heart surgery.

This clone was counted a few times. This sequence joins TRDV1 and TRDJ1, with 9 bases fitting TRDD2. This CDR3 has 24 residues. V lost 3 bases to trimming and J lost 0 bases; unmatched junction nucleotides: 29. Germline V gene sequence: CDR1 TSWWSYY, CDR2 QGS. The CDR3 loop reads CALGDRPSYEVLGLAPFYTDKLIF. Here the CDR3 DNA reads TGTGCTCTTGGGGATCGGCCTTCCTACGAGGTACTGGGGCTCGCCCCCTTTTACACCGATAAACTCATCTTT.

Only a few counts were recorded for this clone. The gene calls are TRDV1 and TRDJ1; tentatively, D is TRDD2 (6 bases). This CDR3 is 19 amino acids long. V was trimmed by 3 bases and J by 0 bases, leaving 23 bases between them. From germline, CDR1 is TSWWSYY and CDR2 QGS. CDR3 bases: TGTGCTCTTGGGGACTTGTCCTACTCGGGTTGTCGGGACACCGATAAACTCATCTTT. Translated: CALGDLSYSGCRDTDKLIF.

This clone has more than one count but fewer than ten. V and J are TRDV1 and TRDJ1, with 12 bases matching TRDD3. Germline trimming cut 0 bases from V and 4 bases from J; bases unmatched to any gene: 24. This CDR3 spans 23 amino acids. The germline V gene has CDR1 TSWWSYY and CDR2 QGS. Here the CDR3 reads CALGELVLPPRTGGYQRDDKLIF. The CDR3 DNA follows: TGTGCTCTTGGGGAACTCGTCCTTCCTCCGCGTACTGGGGGATACCAGAGGGACGATAAACTCATCTTT.

This chain joins TRDV1 and TRDJ1; tentatively, D is TRDD2 (5 bases). The J gene comes from matching the DNA to germline here; TCRdb lacks it. The CDR3 extends over 18 amino acids. Germline V gives CDR1 TSWWSYY, CDR2 QGS. V was pared by 1 base and J by 1 base, with 19 bases between. CDR3 residues: CALGERSLAYYSTDKLIF. CDR3 DNA: TGTGCTCTTGGGGAACGCAGCCTCGCCTACTATTCCACCGATAAACTCATCTTT.

This clone was seen more than once but under ten times. Other DNA sequences in this specimen translate into the identical CDR3. This sequence joins TRDV1 and TRDJ1, with 7 bases lining up with TRDD3. CDR1 is TSWWSYY and CDR2 is QGS in the germline V gene. V gave up 0 bases and J gave up 0 bases; unmatched junction bases: 7. CDR3 length: 17 residues. CDR3 amino acids: CALGELLTGAYTDKLIF. The DNA of the CDR3 is TGTGCTCTTGGGGAACTACTGACTGGGGCGTACACCGATAAACTCATCTTT.

This clone was found a few times. The rearrangement joins TRDV1 to TRDJ1, with D possibly TRDD2 on 6 matching bases. The V end was cut by 1 base, the J end by 0 bases, with 21 bases between. Per germline, CDR1 TSWWSYY and CDR2 QGS. There are 19 residues in the CDR3. In nucleotides, the CDR3 is TGTGCTCTTGGGGAACGCTCTTCCTCGCCTAAACCTTACACCGATAAACTCATCTTT. This translates into CALGERSSSPKPYTDKLIF.

Here the J gene is TRDJ1 and the V gene is not called; TRDD3 is taken as the D call from the table, unchecked against the DNA. This CDR3 region has 18 residues. CDR3 nucleotide sequence: TGTGCTCTTGGGGATGTTTCTACTGCTCAGCCGTACACCGATAAACTCATCTTT. Its translation is CALGDVSTAQPYTDKLIF.

This clone was seen more than once but under ten times. J gene TRDJ1 was identified, but the V gene was not called; the table's D call, TRDD3, has no DNA check behind it. The CDR3 is 17 residues long. The CDR3: CALGELCMPIPADKLIF. CDR3 sequence (DNA): TGTGCTCTTGGGGAATTGTGCATGCCAATACCTGCCGATAAACTCATCTTT.

The V gene is TRDV1, the J gene TRDJ1; weak D call: TRDD2 (5 bases). The CDR3 covers 13 residues. V lost 6 bases and J 8 bases, leaving 16 bases between the germline ends. Germline assignment: CDR1 TSWWSYY and CDR2 QGS. DNA for the CDR3: TGTGCTCTTGGAAGATTCCTGTCGGCGAAACTCATCTTT. Protein product: CALGRFLSAKLIF.

V is TRDV1 and J is TRDJ1, with TRDD3 identical over 8 bases. V trimming: 2 bases; J trimming: 1 base; junction bases outside the gene matches: 12. The CDR3 loop spans 18 amino acids. Per germline, CDR1 TSWWSYY and CDR2 QGS. CDR3 sequence reads: CALGEDPTTGGRTDKLIF. For the CDR3, the DNA is TGTGCTCTTGGGGAAGACCCTACTACTGGGGGTCGCACCGATAAACTCATCTTT.

This clone was found a few times. V and J are TRDV1 and TRDJ1; D unclear. The length of the CDR3 is 15 residues. Per germline, CDR1 TSWWSYY and CDR2 QGS. The V end was cut by 2 bases, the J end by 1 base, with 11 bases between. CDR3 region: CALGEALLSTDKLIF. The CDR3 DNA reads as TGTGCTCTTGGGGAAGCGTTACTCAGCACCGATAAACTCATCTTT.

This clone has only a few counts. The V call is TRDV1, the J call TRDJ1, with TRDD3 matching over 11 bases. V lost 5 bases, J lost 3 bases, and 32 bases stayed unmatched. The CDR3 extends over 24 amino acids. Germline values: CDR1 TSWWSYY, CDR2 QGS. CDR3 protein: CALGPLLSYGAPLVGDTRADKLIF. In DNA form, the CDR3 reads TGTGCTCTTGGGCCGCTACTTTCCTATGGGGCGCCCTTGGTGGGGGATACGCGCGCCGATAAACTCATCTTT.

This chain uses TRDV1 with TRDJ1; 11 bases are a match to TRDD3. Germline V gene sequence: CDR1 TSWWSYY, CDR2 QGS. With V trimmed by 5 bases and J by 0 bases, 26 bases remained unmatched. This CDR3 is built from 23 residues. This chain's CDR3 is CALGHAPDSPGGYFLQYTDKLIF. CDR3 DNA: TGTGCTCTTGGGCACGCTCCTGATTCCCCTGGGGGATACTTTCTCCAGTACACCGATAAACTCATCTTT.

This clone came up a few times. A read error may account for a junction end that differs from germline. J is TRDJ1 and V is TRDV1; no clear D gene. CDR1 and CDR2 from the germline V gene are TSWWSYY and QGS. The CDR3 runs 15 residues. This CDR3 is CALGEVPPRDDKLTF. The CDR3 nucleotides are TGTGCTCTTGGGGAAGTCCCACCCCGGGACGATAAACTCACCTTT.

This clone has only a few counts. The chain has TRDV1 and TRDJ1; 7 bases agree with TRDD3. The V gene end was trimmed by 2 bases and the J gene end by 6 bases; junction bases not matched to a gene: 18. The length of the CDR3 is 18 residues. Germline CDR1 TSWWSYY, CDR2 QGS. This chain's CDR3 is CALGERWPSGGSDHKLIF. CDR3 nucleotide sequence: TGTGCTCTTGGGGAAAGATGGCCTTCGGGGGGATCCGACCATAAACTCATCTTT.

V usage is TRDV1 and J usage is TRDJ1; 11 bases agree with TRDD3. With 2 bases clipped from V and 6 bases from J, the junction kept 23 bases outside the gene matches. The CDR3 runs to 21 residues. CDR1 is TSWWSYY, CDR2 QGS, per germline. CDR3: CALGETTDTSSGGYRPNKLIF. DNA of the CDR3: TGTGCTCTTGGGGAAACCACCGACACTTCCTCTGGGGGATACCGGCCCAATAAACTCATCTTT.

The chain has TRDV1 and TRDJ1; the match to TRDD2 covers 7 bases. J was trimmed by 0 bases and V by 3 bases; bases with no gene match: 16. Germline loops: CDR1 TSWWSYY, CDR2 QGS. This CDR3 region has 19 residues. The CDR3 reads CALGEVFLYRRGYTDKLIF. The CDR3 DNA is TGTGCTCTTGGGGAGGTCTTCCTATACCGTAGGGGGTACACCGATAAACTCATCTTT.

This chain links TRDV2 with TRDJ1, with TRDD3 identical over 9 bases. In the absence of a J gene in TCRdb, the DNA was matched to germline to assign it here. Germline assignment: CDR1 GEAIGNYY and CDR2 EKD. With 3 bases clipped from V and 2 bases from J, the junction kept 24 bases outside the gene matches. The CDR3 sequence is 21 residues long. CDR3 DNA: TGTGCCTGTGACCCCCCTTTCCTACGGAGATGGTGGGGGATATTTACCGATAAACTCATCTTT. It translates to CACDPPFLRRWWGIFTDKLIF.

The chain employs TRDV1 and TRDJ1; 9 bases line up with TRDD2. The CDR3 runs to 26 residues. CDR1 is TSWWSYY, CDR2 QGS, per germline. With 2 bases clipped from V and 0 bases from J, the junction kept 34 bases outside the gene matches. CDR3 loop: CALGEWRPSYLAGRSPPRVYTDKLIF. The CDR3 DNA follows: TGTGCTCTTGGGGAATGGAGGCCTTCCTACCTTGCTGGGAGGTCCCCGCCCCGCGTCTACACCGATAAACTCATCTTT.

This clone appeared a few times. The chain links TRDV1 to TRDJ1; the D is unclear. The V end was cut by 5 bases, the J end by 0 bases, with 10 bases between. Germline assignment: CDR1 TSWWSYY and CDR2 QGS. The CDR3 spans 14 residues. For the CDR3, the DNA is TGTGCTCTTGGGATCTCGTACTACACCGATAAACTCATCTTT. Translating it yields CALGISYYTDKLIF.

This chain uses TRDV1 with TRDJ1; D is perhaps TRDD1 (5 bases). This CDR3 spans 17 amino acids. Looked up from germline, CDR1 is TSWWSYY and CDR2 is QGS. Trimming cost V 3 bases and J 7 bases, with 24 bases left between them. The chain's CDR3 is CALGENRTRPKLTKLIF. The CDR3 DNA reads TGTGCTCTTGGGGAGAATAGAACACGACCCAAACTAACTAAACTCATCTTT.

J is TRDJ1 and V is TRDV1; TRDD3 matches at 8 bases. J gave up 0 bases and V 5 bases, and 35 bases lay outside the gene matches. Germline CDR1 and CDR2: TSWWSYY and QGS. This CDR3 has 25 residues. The CDR3 sequence is CALGNCRKWVPRLLGGRLYTDKLIF. The CDR3 DNA is TGTGCTCTTGGGAACTGCCGGAAGTGGGTTCCTCGCTTACTGGGGGGCCGGCTGTACACCGATAAACTCATCTTT.

A few counts support this clone. The chain is built from TRDV1 and TRDJ1, with D tentatively TRDD2 or TRDD3 (5 bases each). Looked up from germline, CDR1 is TSWWSYY and CDR2 is QGS. This CDR3 region has 20 residues. Trimming took 2 bases from V and 2 from J, leaving 27 bases between them. DNA for the CDR3: TGTGCTCTTGGGGAAAGGGCTCCTAAAGGTGGAATACGAGTAACCGATAAACTCATCTTT. This sequence encodes CALGERAPKGGIRVTDKLIF.

V usage is TRDV1 and J usage is TRDJ1; D is possibly TRDD3 (7 bases). This CDR3 has 17 residues. Trimming took 6 bases from V and 0 from J, leaving 20 bases between them. Germline-derived CDR1 and CDR2 are TSWWSYY and QGS. This CDR3 is CALGLPGGFPYTDKLIF. CDR3 coding DNA: TGTGCTCTTGGCCTTCCCGGGGGATTCCCGTACACCGATAAACTCATCTTT.

This clone has a handful of counts. The chain has TRDV1 and TRDJ1; D possibly corresponds to TRDD3 (5 bases). In germline, CDR1 is TSWWSYY, CDR2 QGS. V was pared by 1 base and J by 4 bases, with 28 bases between. This CDR3 has 20 residues. CDR3 amino acids: CALGERIPVKRTGPRDKLIF. The CDR3 DNA is TGTGCTCTTGGGGAACGAATTCCCGTAAAACGGACTGGCCCTCGCGATAAACTCATCTTT.